The entry below gives a single T cell receptor beta chain sequence along with its context. The antigen is unknown. These data belong to a study of identical twins. General study points: Alpha sequences that were out-of-frame and twin-shared showed an excess of low generation probability.

MiXCR, run by TCRdb on the 5' RACE reads, gives a single entry per CDR3 protein. Found here are approximately 1.8 million distinct CDR3 sequences, around 33% of them singletons; the top ten hold approximately 0.25%. CDR3 length: 14 amino acids. V shed 2 bases and J shed 3 bases, with 10 bases lying between them. Per the germline V gene, CDR1 is DFQATT and CDR2 is SNEGSKA (reference sequence). Everyone who donated was a healthy Caucasian. The chain combines TRBV20-1 with TRBJ1-4; no firm D call. Sequenced sample: cord blood. The TCR sequence derives from a newborn girl in good health. DNA of the CDR3: TGCAGTGCTAGAAAGGCAGGCCCTAATGAAAAACTGTTTTTT. It codes for CSARKAGPNEKLFF.